The 30 T cell receptor beta chains below were found in one sample sequenced in a study of T cell responses to AZD1222 COVID-19 vaccine. The protocol was immunoSEQ multiplex PCR, while the TCRdb copy is restricted to in-frame clones and leaves out a portion. The sample carries 40,000 to 60,000 clones, more than 60% recorded once. This sample comprised peripheral blood, obtained on day 0 of MenACWY control vaccination. Receptor source: an adult in good health.

This chain uses TRBV2 with TRBJ1-1; 10 nucleotides match TRBD1. Looked up from germline, CDR1 is SNHLY and CDR2 is FYNNEI. V trimming: 6 bases; J trimming: 3 bases; junction bases outside the gene matches: 4. This CDR3 region has 14 residues. CDR3 region: CASRWTGGHTEAFF. The CDR3 bases are TGTGCCAGCAGATGGACAGGGGGGCACACTGAAGCTTTCTTT.

The rearrangement joins TRBV15 to TRBJ1-5; a possible D gene is TRBD1 (6 bases). CDR1 and CDR2 (germline): LNHNV, YYDKDF (reference sequence). The CDR3 sequence is 15 residues long. Trimming pared 1 base from V and 7 bases from J, leaving 14 bases between. The CDR3 DNA reads TGTGCCACCAGCAGAGTCCCTAAGGGGGTCCAGCCCCAGCATTTT. Translated: CATSRVPKGVQPQHF.

This clone has more than one count but fewer than ten. V gene TRBV4-2 combines with J gene TRBJ2-3; 8 bases map to TRBD2. The CDR3 spans 15 residues. J gave up 4 bases and V 0 bases, and 3 bases lay outside the gene matches. Per the germline V gene, CDR1 is LGHNA and CDR2 is YNFKEQ. This CDR3 reads CASSQDTGGPDTQYF. In DNA form, the CDR3 reads TGTGCCAGCAGCCAAGATACGGGGGGGCCAGATACGCAGTATTTT.

This clone was observed once. V gene TRBV28 combines with J gene TRBJ1-2, with D perhaps TRBD1 (6 bases). V lost 5 bases to trimming and J lost 6 bases, with 22 bases between them. This CDR3 is built from 16 residues. Germline CDR1 MDHEN, CDR2 SYDVKM. The CDR3: CASSGRGSALSDGYTF. The CDR3 DNA reads TGTGCCAGCAGTGGCAGGGGCTCCGCCCTATCTGATGGCTACACCTTC.

This rearrangement joins TRBV13 to TRBJ1-2; D might be TRBD1 (6 bases). V lost 4 bases to trimming and J lost 1 base, with 10 bases between them. The CDR3 totals 14 residues. Germline lookup yields CDR1 PRHDT and CDR2 FYEKMQ (reference sequence). The CDR3 is CASSYRTVNYGYTF. In DNA form, the CDR3 reads TGTGCCAGCAGCTACCGGACAGTTAACTATGGCTACACCTTC.

This clone was seen just once. The rearrangement links TRBV2 to TRBJ2-7, with 9 bases that match TRBD2. The CDR3 extends over 13 amino acids. V dropped 8 bases and J dropped 4; count of bases not matched to a gene: 6. CDR1 SNHLY and CDR2 FYNNEI come from the germline V gene. CDR3 sequence: CASAPSGRYEQYF. The CDR3 DNA reads as TGTGCCAGCGCCCCCAGCGGGAGGTACGAGCAGTACTTC.

This clone has just one count. V gene TRBV6-1 combines with J gene TRBJ1-5, with TRBD1 matching over 7 bases. V lost 3 bases, J lost 7 bases, and 9 bases stayed unmatched. The CDR3 length is 15 residues. The germline gives CDR1 MNHNS, CDR2 SASEGT. CDR3 amino acids: CASSDETGLGQPQHF. The CDR3, as DNA: TGTGCCAGCAGTGACGAGACAGGGTTGGGGCAGCCCCAGCATTTT.

This rearrangement joins TRBV11-2 to TRBJ2-2; D is uncertain. Germline CDR1 SGHAT, CDR2 FQNNGV. The CDR3 runs 16 residues. The V end lost 7 bases, the J end lost 4 bases, and 19 bases lay between the germline ends. The CDR3 nucleotides are TGTGCCAGCACCTCCGAAGTGGGCCTCGGCACCGGGGAGCTGTTTTTT. It is translated as CASTSEVGLGTGELFF.

The J gene is TRBJ2-4, the V gene TRBV11-3, with D perhaps TRBD2 (5 bases). This CDR3 comprises 14 residues. V lost 0 bases to trimming and J lost 7 bases, with 10 bases between them. CDR1 and CDR2 (germline): SGHNT, YENEEA. The CDR3 nucleotides read TGTGCCAGCAGCTTAGATCCGGGATCGAACATTCAGTACTTC. This codes for CASSLDPGSNIQYF.

This clone was seen only once. The chain recombines TRBV19 with TRBJ1-5; 7 nucleotides agree with TRBD1. CDR1 is LNHDA and CDR2 is SQIVND in the germline V gene (reference sequence). This CDR3 comprises 14 residues. The junction had 2 bases not matched to a gene; V was cut back by 0 bases and J by 6 bases. The CDR3 DNA is TGTGCCAGTAGTATAGACAGGGGGGGTCAGCCCCAGCATTTT. It codes for CASSIDRGGQPQHF. Filled out from reference TRBV19 and TRBJ1-5, the complete variable domain reads DGGITQSPKYLFRKEGQNVTLSCEQNLNHDAMYWYRQDPGQGLRLIYYSQIVNDFQKGDIAEGYSVSREKKESFPLTVTSAQKNPTAFYLCASSIDRGGQPQHFGDGTRLSIL.

This rearrangement joins TRBV18 to TRBJ2-1; D might be TRBD2 (7 bases). Germline V gene sequence: CDR1 KGHSH, CDR2 LQKENI. CDR3 length: 14 residues. Trimming pared 8 bases from V and 5 bases from J, leaving 16 bases between. CDR3 sequence: CASANRGADNEQFF. In nucleotides, the CDR3 is TGTGCCAGCGCAAATCGGGGGGCGGACAATGAGCAGTTCTTC. The full variable domain, its missing parts supplied by reference TRBV18 and TRBJ2-1, is NAGVMQNPRHLVRRRGQEARLRCSPMKGHSHVYWYRQLPEEGLKFMVYLQKENIIDESGMPKERFSAEFPKEGPSILRIQQVVRGDSAAYFCASANRGADNEQFFGPGTRLTVL.

The chain uses TRBV5-1 and TRBJ2-2, with 9 bases fitting TRBD2. The junction had 4 bases not matched to a gene; V was cut back by 4 bases and J by 3 bases. This CDR3 region has 15 residues. CDR1 is SGHRS, CDR2 YFSETQ, per germline. DNA of the CDR3: TGCGCCAGCAGCCCTTGGACTAGCGACACCGGGGAGCTGTTTTTT. It is translated as CASSPWTSDTGELFF.

The genes are TRBV29-1 and TRBJ1-2; 9 bases line up with TRBD1. V shed 6 bases, J shed 5 bases, and the junction held 16 bases outside the gene matches. CDR3 size: 16 residues. Germline values: CDR1 SQVTM, CDR2 ANQGSEA. The CDR3 DNA sequence: TGCAGCGTCGCAAAGGGGACAGGGCCAGCCACATATGGCTACACCTTC. Protein product: CSVAKGTGPATYGYTF.

The rearrangement uses TRBV7-9 and TRBJ1-2; the D gene is possibly TRBD1 (5 bases). Trimming cost V 1 base and J 6 bases, with 18 bases left between them. The CDR3 consists of 16 residues. The germline gives CDR1 SEHNR, CDR2 FQNEAQ (reference sequence). The CDR3 reads CASSLVASGTIHGYTF. The CDR3 nucleotides are TGTGCCAGCAGCTTAGTCGCGTCAGGGACTATTCATGGCTACACCTTC.

This clone has just one count. This chain joins TRBV15 and TRBJ1-5; D call uncertain. This CDR3 is 12 amino acids long. Trimming stripped 4 bases from V and 6 bases from J, with 7 bases between. CDR1 is LNHNV and CDR2 is YYDKDF in the germline V gene (reference sequence). CDR3 protein: CATSIGSQPQHF. The DNA of the CDR3 is TGTGCCACCAGCATCGGCAGTCAGCCCCAGCATTTT. The variable domain in full, with the rest retrieved from reference TRBV15 and TRBJ1-5, is DAMVIQNPRYQVTQFGKPVTLSCSQTLNHNVMYWYQQKSSQAPKLLFHYYDKDFNNEADTPDNFQSRRPNTSFCFLDIRSPGLGDTAMYLCATSIGSQPQHFGDGTRLSIL.

The gene calls are TRBV2 and TRBJ2-1; TRBD1 agrees at 9 bases. Germline V gene lookup returns CDR1 SNHLY and CDR2 FYNNEI. J was trimmed by 5 bases and V by 7 bases; bases with no gene match: 6. The length of the CDR3 is 14 residues. DNA for the CDR3: TGTGCCAGCACCCCAGGGACAGGGAACAATGAGCAGTTCTTC. Protein: CASTPGTGNNEQFF.

The V call is TRBV25-1, the J call TRBJ2-2; a possible D gene is TRBD1 (5 bases). The CDR3 is 15 amino acids. CDR1 and CDR2 (germline): MGHDK, SYGVNS. Trimming removed 7 bases from V and 6 bases from J, with 18 bases in between. DNA of the CDR3: TGTGCCAGCACCCCCCGGGCAGGGTCGGCCGGGGAGCTGTTTTTT. Translating it yields CASTPRAGSAGELFF.

J is TRBJ1-2 and V is TRBV7-2, with a tentative D call TRBD1 (5 bases). Germline-derived CDR1 and CDR2 are SGHTA and FQGNSA. The ends were cut back, 5 bases at V and 4 bases at J, with 14 bases in the middle. The CDR3 runs 14 residues. The CDR3, as DNA: TGTGCCAGCAGCCGCACTACGGGGGGCTATGGCTACACCTTC. Amino acid sequence: CASSRTTGGYGYTF. Drawing the rest from reference TRBV7-2 and TRBJ1-2, the complete variable domain is GAGVSQSPSNKVTEKGKDVELRCDPISGHTALYWYRQSLGQGLEFLIYFQGNSAPDKSGLPSDRFSAERTGGSVSTLTIQRTQQEDSAVYLCASSRTTGGYGYTFGSGTRLTVV.

In the case of this clone: Other DNA sequences within the sample encode an identical CDR3. The gene calls are TRBV27 and TRBJ1-1; tentatively, D is TRBD1 (5 bases). Germline V gene lookup returns CDR1 MNHEY and CDR2 SMNVEV (reference sequence). The CDR3 consists of 13 residues. The ends were cut back, 3 bases at V and 1 base at J, with 6 bases in the middle. The CDR3 here is CASSFRENTEAFF. The CDR3 DNA follows: TGTGCCAGCAGTTTCAGGGAGAACACTGAAGCTTTCTTT.

This clone was seen once. The genes are TRBV2 and TRBJ1-5; TRBD1 is a possible D gene (6 bases). CDR1 and CDR2 from the germline V gene are SNHLY and FYNNEI. CDR3 length: 16 residues. Trimming took off 7 bases at V and 1 base at J, with 17 bases between the two ends. The CDR3 region is CASTPSTGVSNQPQHF. DNA of the CDR3: TGTGCCAGCACTCCATCGACAGGCGTGAGCAATCAGCCCCAGCATTTT.

This clone was counted between two and nine times. This sequence joins TRBV5-5 and TRBJ2-1, with no clear D. Deletions cut 3 bases from V and 4 bases from J, with 8 bases between. Germline V gives CDR1 SGHKS, CDR2 YYEKEE (reference sequence). CDR3 length: 13 amino acids. CDR3: CASSYIDYNEQFF. CDR3 DNA sequence: TGTGCCAGCAGCTATATTGATTACAATGAGCAGTTCTTC.

This clone was counted between two and nine times. The rearrangement links TRBV14 to TRBJ1-5, with D tentatively TRBD1 (6 bases). Deletions cut 7 bases from V and 6 bases from J, with 22 bases between. The germline V gene has CDR1 SGHDN and CDR2 FVKESK. The CDR3 sequence is 16 residues long. The CDR3 spells CASIQAGTRRGQPQHF. The CDR3 DNA sequence: TGTGCCAGCATTCAAGCCGGGACACGAAGGGGTCAGCCCCAGCATTTT.

This chain links TRBV30 with TRBJ1-2; possibly TRBD1 for D (6 bases). V gave up 5 bases and J gave up 6 bases, with 22 bases separating them. This CDR3 contains 15 residues. Germline V gives CDR1 GTSNPN, CDR2 SVGIG (reference sequence). CDR3 sequence (DNA): TGTGCCTGGGGGGTCTGGGACACGAGGGGGGATGGCTACACCTTC. It codes for CAWGVWDTRGDGYTF.

The chain recombines TRBV7-9 with TRBJ1-3, with D uncertain. CDR3 length: 12 residues. In germline, CDR1 is SEHNR, CDR2 FQNEAQ (reference sequence). V gave up 1 base and J gave up 4 bases, with 2 bases separating them. The CDR3 region has the DNA TGTGCCAGCAGCTTAGGGGGAAACACCATATATTTT. Translated, it gives CASSLGGNTIYF.

CDR3 sequence (DNA): TGTGCCAGCAGTTACTCGCAGACTAGCGGGAGTTACGAGCAGTACTTC. Translating it yields CASSYSQTSGSYEQYF. The chain is built from TRBV6-5 and TRBJ2-7; the match to TRBD2 covers 12 bases. The CDR3 is 16 residues long. Per germline, CDR1 MNHEY and CDR2 SVGAGI. Trimming at V came to 0 bases and at J to 4 bases, leaving 4 bases not matched to a gene.

The gene calls are TRBV6-5 and TRBJ1-1, with TRBD1 matching 8 bases. V shed 6 bases, J shed 2 bases, and the junction held 5 bases outside the gene matches. The CDR3 covers 14 residues. Germline V gives CDR1 MNHEY, CDR2 SVGAGI. The CDR3 sequence: CASRTDRVNTEAFF. As DNA, the CDR3 is TGTGCCAGCAGGACGGACAGGGTTAACACTGAAGCTTTCTTT.

The chain has TRBV9 and TRBJ1-1; the match to TRBD1 covers 9 bases. This CDR3 comprises 14 residues. In germline, CDR1 is SGDLS, CDR2 YYNGEE. The V gene end was trimmed by 5 bases and the J gene end by 4 bases; junction bases not matched to a gene: 6. CDR3 loop: CASSKTGGSTEAFF. Written as DNA, the CDR3 is TGTGCCAGCAGTAAGACAGGGGGGAGCACTGAAGCTTTCTTT.

Only one count was recorded for this clone. The V gene is TRBV4-1, the J gene TRBJ1-2; 7 bases are a match to TRBD1. Per germline, CDR1 MGHRA and CDR2 YSYEKL. The V segment lost 4 bases and the J segment 3 bases; nucleotides outside the gene matches: 11. This CDR3 comprises 16 residues. The CDR3, as DNA: TGCGCCAGCAGCCCTCTAGAAGTAGGGGGCTACTATGGCTACACCTTC. Its translation is CASSPLEVGGYYGYTF.

The V call is TRBV7-6, the J call TRBJ2-1, with a tentative D call TRBD2 (7 bases). Trimming pared 1 base from V and 8 bases from J, leaving 15 bases between. Germline values: CDR1 SGHVS, CDR2 FNYEAQ. This CDR3 has 15 amino acids. CDR3 region: CASSLGFGGPYEQFF. The CDR3 DNA reads as TGTGCCAGCAGCTTAGGATTCGGGGGGCCTTATGAGCAGTTCTTC.

By frequency in the sample, this clone is medium-sized. The chain couples TRBV6-1 to TRBJ2-7, with TRBD2 identical over 10 bases. Germline V gene lookup returns CDR1 MNHNS and CDR2 SASEGT. The V gene end was trimmed by 1 base and the J gene end by 0 bases; junction bases not matched to a gene: 0. The CDR3 length is 15 residues. The CDR3 coding sequence is TGTGCCAGCAGTGAAGGGACTAGCGGCTCCTACGAGCAGTACGTC. Protein product: CASSEGTSGSYEQYV.